Below are 32 T cell receptor beta chains sequenced from a single sample in a study of cytomegalovirus exposure and HLA in healthy donors. Researchers ran the PCR with 60 Vbeta and 13 Jbeta primers. This table comes from immunoSEQ multiplex PCR, and its TCRdb copy is limited to in-frame clones, with some not included. This table holds some 130,000 clones, just under 80% found once. Sequences were obtained from PBMCs. The origin of the receptors is a man aged 25-40 years in good health.

V usage is TRBV29-1 and J usage is TRBJ2-1; 10 nucleotides match TRBD1. With V trimmed by 7 bases and J by 6 bases, 6 bases remained unmatched. CDR3 length equals 13 residues. Per germline, CDR1 SQVTM and CDR2 ANQGSEA. The CDR3 DNA is TGCAGCGCAGGACAGGGGGACAGCAATGAGCAGTTCTTC. Translated, it gives CSAGQGDSNEQFF.

The chain joins TRBV10-1 to TRBJ2-3; the match to TRBD2 covers 8 bases. This CDR3 is 15 amino acids long. The V gene's germline CDR1 is WNHNN and CDR2 SYGVQD (reference sequence). V was pared by 0 bases and J by 10 bases, with 9 bases of the junction left unmatched. The DNA of the CDR3 is TGCGCCAGCAGTGAGTCGGGACTAGGGTCTGTTGCGCAGTATTTT. Its translation: CASSESGLGSVAQYF.

This chain links TRBV11-2 with TRBJ1-2, with D unresolved. Between the trimmed V and J ends, which lost 3 bases and 8 bases, there was a span of 10 bases. This CDR3 region has 12 residues. The germline CDR1 and CDR2 sequences are SGHAT and FQNNGV. The DNA for the CDR3 is TGTGCCAGCAGCTTCAAGTTCGGGGGCTACACCTTC. Encoded protein: CASSFKFGGYTF. The entire variable domain, with the rest obtained from reference TRBV11-2 and TRBJ1-2, is as follows: EAGVAQSPRYKIIEKRQSVAFWCNPISGHATLYWYQQILGQGPKLLIQFQNNGVVDDSQLPKDRFSAERLKGVDSTLKIQPAKLEDSAVYLCASSFKFGGYTFGSGTRLTVV.

V and J are TRBV19 and TRBJ2-5; possibly TRBD1 for D (6 bases). The DNA end favors TRBJ2-7, so the J call may be wrong. CDR1 LNHDA and CDR2 SQIVND come from the germline V gene (reference sequence). CDR3 length: 12 residues. The chain's CDR3 is CASSTRGNEQYF. CDR3 in DNA: TGTGCCAGTAGTACCAGGGGCAACGAGCAGTACTTC.

The chain combines TRBV6-1 with TRBJ2-3; 8 nucleotides line up with TRBD2. Trimming cost V 1 base and J 4 bases; bases outside gene matches: 1. The CDR3 consists of 14 residues. Germline V gene sequence: CDR1 MNHNS, CDR2 SASEGT. The CDR3 protein is CASSEEAGADTQYF. CDR3 DNA: TGTGCCAGCAGTGAAGAAGCGGGAGCAGATACGCAGTATTTT.

The chain employs TRBV7-2 and TRBJ2-1, with 7 bases identical to TRBD2. V shed 4 bases and J 1 base; nucleotides not matched to a gene: 1. The CDR3 contains 14 residues. Germline-derived CDR1 and CDR2 are SGHTA and FQGNSA. CDR3 coding DNA: TGTGCCAGCAGCTCGGGACTATCCTACAATGAGCAGTTCTTC. As protein: CASSSGLSYNEQFF.

The chain couples TRBV19 to TRBJ1-3; D is perhaps TRBD1 (6 bases). Between the trimmed V and J ends, which lost 6 bases and 2 bases, there was a span of 14 bases. The CDR3 runs 15 residues. Germline V gene sequence: CDR1 LNHDA, CDR2 SQIVND (reference sequence). Written as DNA, the CDR3 is TGTGCCAGTAGGAACTACAGGGCGACTGGAAACACCATATATTTT. This translates into CASRNYRATGNTIYF.

This clone appeared a single time. The V gene is TRBV18, the J gene TRBJ2-7; 9 bases are shared with TRBD1. The CDR3 has 15 residues. The germline CDR1 and CDR2 sequences are KGHSH and LQKENI. Germline trimming cut 6 bases from V and 2 bases from J; bases unmatched to any gene: 8. This chain's CDR3 is CASSADRGKTYEQYF. Here the CDR3 DNA reads TGTGCCAGCTCGGCCGACAGGGGGAAAACCTACGAGCAGTACTTC.

Comment on this clone: Germline and junction disagree at one end, which may indicate a read error. The chain couples TRBV7-9 to TRBJ1-5; TRBD1 might be the D (6 bases). CDR1 SEHNR and CDR2 FQNEAQ come from the germline V gene (reference sequence). CDR3 length equals 13 residues. CDR3 nucleotide sequence: TGTTCCAGCAGCCGACAGGACAATCAGCCCCAGCATTTT. Protein product: CSSSRQDNQPQHF.

The chain carries TRBV6-6 and TRBJ2-7; TRBD2 matches at 8 bases. Trimming took 1 base from V and 3 from J; bases not matched to a gene: 8. The CDR3 covers 16 residues. CDR1 and CDR2 (germline): MNHNY, SVGAGI (reference sequence). Written as DNA, the CDR3 is TGTGCCAGCAGTTACTTGGGACTAGAGGCCTTCTACGAGCAGTACTTC. This codes for CASSYLGLEAFYEQYF.

V usage is TRBV19 and J usage is TRBJ1-1; 7 bases are a match to TRBD1. The germline CDR1 and CDR2 sequences are LNHDA and SQIVND (reference sequence). This CDR3 region has 15 residues. V was pared by 3 bases and J by 0 bases, with 4 bases of the junction left unmatched. The CDR3 reads CASSIPGQMNTEAFF. CDR3 nucleotides: TGTGCCAGTAGTATCCCGGGACAGATGAACACTGAAGCTTTCTTT.

This chain joins TRBV18 and TRBJ2-7; D is uncertain. With 3 bases removed from V and 4 bases from J, the gap between germline ends came to 16 bases. Germline V gene data show CDR1 as KGHSH and CDR2 as LQKENI. This CDR3 has 15 residues. The CDR3: CASSPDLVATYEQYF. CDR3 sequence (DNA): TGTGCCAGCTCACCTGATTTGGTAGCAACGTACGAGCAGTACTTC.

This chain links TRBV9 with TRBJ2-2; D is perhaps TRBD2 (5 bases). V gave up 2 bases and J gave up 3 bases, with 8 bases separating them. Looked up from germline, CDR1 is SGDLS and CDR2 is YYNGEE. CDR3 length equals 14 residues. CDR3 DNA: TGTGCCAGCAGCGTGGCGGGCTACACCGGGGAGCTGTTTTTT. This translates into CASSVAGYTGELFF.

The CDR3 DNA sequence: TGTGCCAGCAGCGCCGAGGGCTCCCGGAATGAGCAGTTCTTC. Its protein product is CASSAEGSRNEQFF. This chain uses TRBV9 with TRBJ2-1, with D maybe TRBD2 (5 bases). Germline CDR1 reads SGDLS; CDR2 reads YYNGEE. The CDR3 length is 14 residues. Trimming stripped 3 bases from V and 7 bases from J, with 14 bases between.

In DNA form, the CDR3 reads TGTGCCAGCAGCTTATTCCCCCGAGTGGGCGGAGGCTACGAGCAGTACTTC. The encoded protein is CASSLFPRVGGGYEQYF. V gene TRBV7-2 combines with J gene TRBJ2-7; D is perhaps TRBD2 (5 bases). The CDR3 sequence is 17 residues long. CDR1 and CDR2 (germline): SGHTA, FQGNSA. The V end lost 2 bases, the J end lost 3 bases, and 20 bases lay between the germline ends.

The chain employs TRBV2 and TRBJ1-2, with no clear D. This CDR3 is 11 amino acids long. Trimming left V 3 bases short and J 5 bases short, with 4 bases between. CDR1 and CDR2 (germline): SNHLY, FYNNEI. CDR3 DNA sequence: TGTGCCAGCAGTGACGTGTATGGCTACACCTTC. This codes for CASSDVYGYTF. The entire variable domain, with the rest obtained from reference TRBV2 and TRBJ1-2, is as follows: EPEVTQTPSHQVTQMGQEVILRCVPISNHLYFYWYRQILGQKVEFLVSFYNNEISEKSEIFDDQFSVERPDGSNFTLKIRSTKLEDSAMYFCASSDVYGYTFGSGTRLTVV.

The chain couples TRBV6-5 to TRBJ2-7, with D possibly matching TRBD1 (6 bases). The CDR3 consists of 13 residues. Trimming removed 2 bases from V and 3 bases from J, with 8 bases in between. Looked up from germline, CDR1 is MNHEY and CDR2 is SVGAGI. CDR3 sequence: CASSYGRGYEQYF. CDR3 in DNA: TGTGCCAGCAGTTACGGCAGGGGCTACGAGCAGTACTTC.

In the case of this clone: One end of the junction is discordant with germline, which a read error may explain. This chain connects TRBV30 to TRBJ2-2; TRBD2 matches 13 bases. The length of the CDR3 is 17 residues. CDR1 is GTSNPN, CDR2 SVGIG, per germline (reference sequence). CDR3 in DNA: TGTGCCTGGAGCCGGAACGGGACTAGCGGGATCCATCGGGGAGCTGTTTTT. It translates to CAWSRNGTSGIHRGAVF.

The rearrangement links TRBV4-1 to TRBJ2-7; D call uncertain. V was clipped by 2 bases and J by 0 bases, with 14 bases between them. CDR1 MGHRA and CDR2 YSYEKL come from the germline V gene. The CDR3 has 16 amino acids. The CDR3 nucleotides read TGCGCCAGCAGCCAACCGGCGGTCAGCTACTCCTACGAGCAGTACTTC. Translating gives CASSQPAVSYSYEQYF.

The count of this clone is one. This chain connects TRBV18 to TRBJ1-5, with D possibly being TRBD1 (5 bases). The CDR3 extends over 13 amino acids. Germline assignment: CDR1 KGHSH and CDR2 LQKENI. V was clipped by 4 bases and J by 3 bases, with 7 bases between them. The CDR3 region has the DNA TGTGCCAGCTCACAGGGGTACAATCAGCCCCAGCATTTT. Translation: CASSQGYNQPQHF.

This clone was picked up a small number of times. This chain uses TRBV11-1 with TRBJ2-7; the match to TRBD1 covers 9 bases. Looked up from germline, CDR1 is SGHAT and CDR2 is FQDESV (reference sequence). The CDR3 has 15 residues. The junction had 3 bases not matched to a gene; V was cut back by 1 base and J by 2 bases. CDR3 coding DNA: TGTGCCAGCAGCTTAGACGGGACAGGGACCTACGAGCAGTACTTC. It codes for CASSLDGTGTYEQYF.

The V call is TRBV7-8, the J call TRBJ2-3, with D hard to call. There are 15 residues in the CDR3. The V and J ends lost 4 bases and 2 bases respectively, with 13 bases between them. The germline CDR1 and CDR2 sequences are SGHVS and FQNEAQ. CDR3 protein: CASSSPERDTDTQYF. The CDR3 region has the DNA TGTGCCAGCAGCTCTCCTGAGCGAGACACAGATACGCAGTATTTT.

This chain connects TRBV28 to TRBJ2-1; possibly TRBD1 for D (5 bases). Trimming removed 4 bases from V and 8 bases from J, with 9 bases in between. CDR3 length: 12 residues. The germline gives CDR1 MDHEN, CDR2 SYDVKM. CDR3: CASSSPGHEQFF. CDR3 bases: TGTGCCAGCAGTTCCCCAGGGCATGAGCAGTTCTTC.

V and J are TRBV11-3 and TRBJ2-3, with 7 bases that match TRBD2. CDR1 is SGHNT and CDR2 is YENEEA in the germline V gene. Germline trimming cut 3 bases from V and 6 bases from J; bases unmatched to any gene: 9. CDR3 length: 15 amino acids. The CDR3 here is CASSFGGRGEDTQYF. The CDR3, as DNA: TGTGCCAGCAGCTTTGGCGGGAGAGGGGAGGATACGCAGTATTTT.

This rearrangement joins TRBV21-1 to TRBJ2-1; TRBD2, the table's D call, lacks a check against the DNA. TRBV21-1 is assigned pseudogene status. This CDR3 spans 15 amino acids. DNA for the CDR3: TGTGCCAGCAGTTTAACAGCGGGAGAAAGGGATGAGCAGTTCTTC. Protein sequence: CASSLTAGERDEQFF.

The chain is built from TRBV27 and TRBJ1-1, with 9 bases lining up with TRBD1. CDR1 is MNHEY and CDR2 is SMNVEV in the germline V gene (reference sequence). The CDR3 spans 14 residues. V gave up 4 bases and J gave up 5 bases; unmatched junction bases: 5. CDR3 nucleotide sequence: TGTGCCAGCAGTTCGGGGGACAGGGTGACTGAAGCTTTCTTT. Residues: CASSSGDRVTEAFF.

V is TRBV7-5 and J is TRBJ2-7; the table names TRBD2, a call not compared with the DNA. TRBV7-5 is a listed pseudogene. The CDR3 loop spans 21 amino acids. The CDR3: CARSLGQGAKEILAGGVEQYF. The CDR3 region has the DNA TGTGCCAGAAGCTTAGGGCAGGGGGCTAAGGAAATACTAGCGGGAGGGGTCGAGCAGTACTTC.

V usage is TRBV5-1 and J usage is TRBJ1-1, with 11 positions matching TRBD1. Trimming took 3 bases from V and 6 from J; bases not matched to a gene: 4. In germline, CDR1 is SGHRS, CDR2 YFSETQ. This CDR3 region has 14 residues. The CDR3 region has the DNA TGCGCCAGCAGCTGGCGGGACAGGGGGGCTGAAGCTTTCTTT. As protein: CASSWRDRGAEAFF.

V gene TRBV5-6 combines with J gene TRBJ1-1; possibly TRBD1 for D (6 bases). The germline V gene has CDR1 SGHDT and CDR2 YYEEEE. Deletions cut 4 bases from V and 1 base from J, with 11 bases between. The CDR3 sequence is 14 residues long. In nucleotides, the CDR3 is TGTGCCAGCAGCCCGGGACACAAGAACACTGAAGCTTTCTTT. Protein sequence: CASSPGHKNTEAFF.

This chain uses TRBV7-6 with TRBJ2-7; D may be TRBD1 (6 bases). Trimming cost V 5 bases and J 7 bases, with 15 bases left between them. This CDR3 spans 13 amino acids. CDR1 is SGHVS and CDR2 is FNYEAQ in the germline V gene. The CDR3 loop is CASSRDERGEQYF. DNA of the CDR3: TGTGCCAGCAGCCGGGATGAGAGGGGGGAGCAGTACTTC.

This clone was seen more than once but under ten times. DNA for the CDR3: TGTGCCAGCAGCCCAGACTTGTACACCGGGGAGCTGTTTTTT. Its protein is CASSPDLYTGELFF. The V call is TRBV5-4, the J call TRBJ2-2; no clear D. CDR1 and CDR2 from the germline V gene are SGHNT and YYREEE (reference sequence). Trimming pared 4 bases from V and 3 bases from J, leaving 10 bases between. CDR3 size: 14 residues.

The chain combines TRBV11-3 with TRBJ2-1; 9 bases are shared with TRBD1. V was pared by 8 bases and J by 6 bases, with 11 bases of the junction left unmatched. The length of the CDR3 is 15 residues. The germline V gene has CDR1 SGHNT and CDR2 YENEEA. CDR3 amino acids: CASCGGTGTANEQFF. The CDR3 region has the DNA TGTGCCAGCTGTGGGGGGACAGGGACGGCCAATGAGCAGTTCTTC. The full variable domain, rest sourced from reference TRBV11-3 and TRBJ2-1, is EAGVVQSPRYKIIEKKQPVAFWCNPISGHNTLYWYLQNLGQGPELLIRYENEEAVDDSQLPKDRFSAERLKGVDSTLKIQPAELGDSAVYLCASCGGTGTANEQFFGPGTRLTVL.